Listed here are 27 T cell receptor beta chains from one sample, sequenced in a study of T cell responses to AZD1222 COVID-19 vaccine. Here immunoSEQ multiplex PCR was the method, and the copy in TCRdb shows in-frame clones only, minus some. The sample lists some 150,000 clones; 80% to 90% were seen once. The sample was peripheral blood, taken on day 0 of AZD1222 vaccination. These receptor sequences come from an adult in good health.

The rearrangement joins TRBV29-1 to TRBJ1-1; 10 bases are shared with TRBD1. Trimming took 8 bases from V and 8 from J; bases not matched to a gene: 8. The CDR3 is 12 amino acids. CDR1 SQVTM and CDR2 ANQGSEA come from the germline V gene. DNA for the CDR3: TGCAGCTCTCGACAGGGGGCATCGGAAGCTTTCTTT. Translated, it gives CSSRQGASEAFF.

In DNA, the CDR3 is TGTGCCAGCAGCCAAGGACTAGCGGGGGAGACCCAGTACTTC. Encoded protein: CASSQGLAGETQYF. The V call is TRBV7-2, the J call TRBJ2-5; 12 nucleotides align to TRBD2. Germline-derived CDR1 and CDR2 are SGHTA and FQGNSA. This CDR3 is 14 amino acids long. The J segment lost 5 bases and the V segment lost 5 bases, leaving 3 bases of the junction unmatched.

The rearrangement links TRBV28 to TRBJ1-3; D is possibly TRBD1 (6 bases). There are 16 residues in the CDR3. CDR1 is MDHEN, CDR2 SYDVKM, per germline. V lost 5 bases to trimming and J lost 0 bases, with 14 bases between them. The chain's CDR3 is CASSPWQGSSGNTIYF. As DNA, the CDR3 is TGTGCCAGCAGTCCTTGGCAGGGGAGCTCTGGAAACACCATATATTTT.

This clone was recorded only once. The CDR3 reads CASSPRDRGQGGYTF. In nucleotides, the CDR3 is TGTGCCAGCAGCCCGCGGGACAGGGGGCAGGGTGGCTACACCTTC. The V gene is TRBV9, the J gene TRBJ1-2; 12 bases are shared with TRBD1. The CDR3 extends over 15 amino acids. Germline V gene sequence: CDR1 SGDLS, CDR2 YYNGEE. Losses at the gene ends were 4 bases for V and 7 bases for J; bases not matched to a gene: 8. The full variable domain, its missing parts supplied by reference TRBV9 and TRBJ1-2, is DSGVTQTPKHLITATGQRVTLRCSPRSGDLSVYWYQQSLDQGLQFLIQYYNGEERAKGNILERFSAQQFPDLHSELNLSSLELGDSALYFCASSPRDRGQGGYTFGSGTRLTVV.

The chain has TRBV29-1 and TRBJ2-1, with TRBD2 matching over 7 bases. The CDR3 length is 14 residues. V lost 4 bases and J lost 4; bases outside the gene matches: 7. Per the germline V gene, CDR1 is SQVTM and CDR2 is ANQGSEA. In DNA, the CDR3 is TGCAGCGTTGGAGCGGGATCCCGGTACAATGAGCAGTTCTTC. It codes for CSVGAGSRYNEQFF.

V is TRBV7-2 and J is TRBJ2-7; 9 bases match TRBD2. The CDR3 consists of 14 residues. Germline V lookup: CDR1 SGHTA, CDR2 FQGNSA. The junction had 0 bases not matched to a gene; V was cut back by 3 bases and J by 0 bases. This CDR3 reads CASSFSGSSYEQYF. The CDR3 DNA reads TGTGCCAGCAGCTTTAGCGGGAGCTCCTACGAGCAGTACTTC. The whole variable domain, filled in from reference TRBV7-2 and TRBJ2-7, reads GAGVSQSPSNKVTEKGKDVELRCDPISGHTALYWYRQSLGQGLEFLIYFQGNSAPDKSGLPSDRFSAERTGGSVSTLTIQRTQQEDSAVYLCASSFSGSSYEQYFGPGTRLTVT.

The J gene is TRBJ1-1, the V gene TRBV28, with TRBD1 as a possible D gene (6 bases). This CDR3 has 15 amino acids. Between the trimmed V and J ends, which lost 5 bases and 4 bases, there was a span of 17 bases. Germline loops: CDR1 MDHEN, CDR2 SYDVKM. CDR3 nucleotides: TGTGCCAGCAGTAGTCCGAACAGGGTACTCACTGAAGCTTTCTTT. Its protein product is CASSSPNRVLTEAFF.

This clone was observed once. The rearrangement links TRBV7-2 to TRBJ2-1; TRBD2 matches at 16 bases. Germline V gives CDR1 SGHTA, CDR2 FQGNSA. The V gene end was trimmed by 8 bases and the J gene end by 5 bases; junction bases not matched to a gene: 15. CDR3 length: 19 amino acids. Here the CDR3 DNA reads TGTGCCAGCTCCCGACGAGGGACTAGCGGGAGGGCCGTTGACAATGAGCAGTTCTTC. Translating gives CASSRRGTSGRAVDNEQFF.

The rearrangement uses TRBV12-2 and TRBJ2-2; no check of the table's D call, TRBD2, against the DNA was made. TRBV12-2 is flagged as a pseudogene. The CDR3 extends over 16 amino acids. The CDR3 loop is CAEWLAGAANTGELFF. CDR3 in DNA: TGTGCCGAATGGCTAGCGGGAGCCGCGAACACCGGGGAGCTGTTTTTT.

CDR3 DNA: TGTGCCAGCAGCCAGAACCCTACAGGGGGCTTCTATGGCTACACCTTC. It encodes CASSQNPTGGFYGYTF. The rearrangement links TRBV3-1 (or the pseudogene TRBV3-2) to TRBJ1-2, with 9 bases matching TRBD1. The CDR3 totals 16 residues. With 3 bases clipped from V and 4 bases from J, the junction kept 9 bases outside the gene matches. Germline loops: CDR1 LGHDT, CDR2 YNNKEL (reference sequence).

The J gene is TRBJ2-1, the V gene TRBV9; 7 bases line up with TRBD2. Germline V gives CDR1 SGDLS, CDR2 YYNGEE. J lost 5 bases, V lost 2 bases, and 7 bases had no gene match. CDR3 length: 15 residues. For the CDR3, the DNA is TGTGCCAGCAGCGTCCGGGACTACGATAACAATGAGCAGTTCTTC. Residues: CASSVRDYDNNEQFF.

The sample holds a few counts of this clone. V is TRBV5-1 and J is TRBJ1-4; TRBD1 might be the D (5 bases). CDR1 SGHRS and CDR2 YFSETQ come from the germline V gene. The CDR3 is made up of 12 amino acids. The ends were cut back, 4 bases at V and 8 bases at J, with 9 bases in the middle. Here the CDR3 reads CASSQRGEKLFF. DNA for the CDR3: TGCGCCAGCAGCCAAAGGGGAGAAAAACTGTTTTTT.

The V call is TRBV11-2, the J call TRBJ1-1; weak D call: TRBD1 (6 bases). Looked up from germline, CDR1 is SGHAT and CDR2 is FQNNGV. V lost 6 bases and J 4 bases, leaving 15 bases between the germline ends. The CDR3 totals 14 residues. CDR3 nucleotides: TGTGCCAGCAGTGGGGACAACCCCGGCACTGAAGCTTTCTTT. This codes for CASSGDNPGTEAFF.

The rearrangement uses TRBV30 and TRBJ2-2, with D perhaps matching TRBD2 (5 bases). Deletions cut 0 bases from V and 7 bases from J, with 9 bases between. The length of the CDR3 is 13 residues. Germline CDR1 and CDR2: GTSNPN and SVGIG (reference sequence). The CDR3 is CAWSVTRGGELFF. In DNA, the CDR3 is TGTGCCTGGAGTGTTACCCGGGGCGGGGAGCTGTTTTTT. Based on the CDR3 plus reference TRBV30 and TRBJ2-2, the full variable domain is SQTIHQWPATLVQPVGSPLSLECTVEGTSNPNLYWYRQAAGRGLQLLFYSVGIGQISSEVPQNLSASRPQDRQFILSSKKLLLSDSGFYLCAWSVTRGGELFFGEGSRLTVL.

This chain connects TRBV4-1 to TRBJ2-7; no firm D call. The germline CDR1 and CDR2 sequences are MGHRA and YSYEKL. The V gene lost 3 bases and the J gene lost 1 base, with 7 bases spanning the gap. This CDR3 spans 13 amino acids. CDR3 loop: CASSHGMSYEQYF. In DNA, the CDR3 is TGCGCCAGCAGCCATGGCATGTCCTACGAGCAGTACTTC.

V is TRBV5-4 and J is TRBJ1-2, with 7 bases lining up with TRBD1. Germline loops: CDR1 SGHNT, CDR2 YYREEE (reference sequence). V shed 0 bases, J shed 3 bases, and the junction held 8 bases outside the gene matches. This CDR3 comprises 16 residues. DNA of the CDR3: TGTGCCAGCAGCTTGGGCCTGGGACAGTCTTACTATGGCTACACCTTC. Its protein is CASSLGLGQSYYGYTF. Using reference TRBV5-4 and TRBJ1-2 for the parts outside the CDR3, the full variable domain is ETGVTQSPTHLIKTRGQQVTLRCSSQSGHNTVSWYQQALGQGPQFIFQYYREEENGRGNFPPRFSGLQFPNYSSELNVNALELDDSALYLCASSLGLGQSYYGYTFGSGTRLTVV.

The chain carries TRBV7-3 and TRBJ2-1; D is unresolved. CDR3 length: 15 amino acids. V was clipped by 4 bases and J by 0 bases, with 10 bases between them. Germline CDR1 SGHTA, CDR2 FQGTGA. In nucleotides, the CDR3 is TGTGCCAGCAGCTCTTTCGTTAGCTCCTACAATGAGCAGTTCTTC. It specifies CASSSFVSSYNEQFF.

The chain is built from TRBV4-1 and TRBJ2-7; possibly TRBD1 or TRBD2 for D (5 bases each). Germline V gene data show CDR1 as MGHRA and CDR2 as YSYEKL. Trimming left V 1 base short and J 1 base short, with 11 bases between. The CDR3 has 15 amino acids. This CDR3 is CASSQVPRGSYEQYF. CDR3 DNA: TGCGCCAGCAGCCAAGTTCCGAGGGGATCCTACGAGCAGTACTTC.

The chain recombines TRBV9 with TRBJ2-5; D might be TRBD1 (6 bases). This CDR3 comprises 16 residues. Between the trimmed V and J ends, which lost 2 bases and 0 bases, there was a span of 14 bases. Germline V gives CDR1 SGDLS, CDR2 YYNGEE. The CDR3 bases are TGTGCCAGCAGCGTCCGGGACATAACGTACCAAGAGACCCAGTACTTC. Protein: CASSVRDITYQETQYF.

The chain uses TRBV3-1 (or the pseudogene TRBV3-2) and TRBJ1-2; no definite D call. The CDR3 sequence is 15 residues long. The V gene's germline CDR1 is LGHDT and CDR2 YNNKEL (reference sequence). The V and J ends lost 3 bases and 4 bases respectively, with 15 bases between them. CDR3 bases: TGTGCCAGCAGCCAGGCCGTACCTAGTTCCTATGGCTACACCTTC. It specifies CASSQAVPSSYGYTF.

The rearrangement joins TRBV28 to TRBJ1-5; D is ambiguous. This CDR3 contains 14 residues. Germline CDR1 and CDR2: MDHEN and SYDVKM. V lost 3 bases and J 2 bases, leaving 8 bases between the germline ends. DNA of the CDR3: TGTGCCAGCAGTTTTTACTCTGGCAATCAGCCCCAGCATTTT. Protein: CASSFYSGNQPQHF.

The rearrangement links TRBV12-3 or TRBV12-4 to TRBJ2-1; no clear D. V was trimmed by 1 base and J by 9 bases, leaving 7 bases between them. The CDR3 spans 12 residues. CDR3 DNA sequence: TGTGCCAGCAGTTTAGGTCCCCTTGAGCAGTTCTTC. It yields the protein CASSLGPLEQFF.

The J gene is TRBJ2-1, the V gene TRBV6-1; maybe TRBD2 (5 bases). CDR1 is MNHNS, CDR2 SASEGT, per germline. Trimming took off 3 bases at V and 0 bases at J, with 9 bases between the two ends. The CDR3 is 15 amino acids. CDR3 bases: TGTGCCAGCAGTGATTATGGGAGCTCCTACAATGAGCAGTTCTTC. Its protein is CASSDYGSSYNEQFF.

CDR3 amino acids: CASSFQGVGTGELFF. For the CDR3, the DNA is TGTGCCAGCAGCTTCCAGGGTGTCGGCACCGGGGAGCTGTTTTTT. The chain uses TRBV7-2 and TRBJ2-2; weak D call: TRBD1 (5 bases). V was clipped by 3 bases and J by 4 bases, with 12 bases between them. This CDR3 comprises 15 residues. Germline CDR1 and CDR2: SGHTA and FQGNSA. Full variable domain (remainder filled in from reference TRBV7-2 and TRBJ2-2): GAGVSQSPSNKVTEKGKDVELRCDPISGHTALYWYRQSLGQGLEFLIYFQGNSAPDKSGLPSDRFSAERTGGSVSTLTIQRTQQEDSAVYLCASSFQGVGTGELFFGEGSRLTVL.

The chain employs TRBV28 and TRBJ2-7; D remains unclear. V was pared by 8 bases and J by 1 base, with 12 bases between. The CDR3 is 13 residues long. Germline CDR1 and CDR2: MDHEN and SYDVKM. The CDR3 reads CASGRAPSYEQYF. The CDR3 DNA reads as TGTGCCAGCGGCAGAGCCCCTTCCTACGAGCAGTACTTC.

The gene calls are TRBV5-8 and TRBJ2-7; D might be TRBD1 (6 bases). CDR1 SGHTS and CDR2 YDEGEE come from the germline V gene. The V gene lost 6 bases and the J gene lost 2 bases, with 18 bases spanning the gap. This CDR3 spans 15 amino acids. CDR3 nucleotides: TGTGCCAGCACCGCCGTGGGCAGGGGAACCTACGAGCAGTACTTC. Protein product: CASTAVGRGTYEQYF.

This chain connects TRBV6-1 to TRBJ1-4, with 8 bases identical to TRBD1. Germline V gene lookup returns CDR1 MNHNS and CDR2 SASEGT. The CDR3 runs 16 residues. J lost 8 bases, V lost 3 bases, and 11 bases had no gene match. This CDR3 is CASSEDRVEFGEKLFF. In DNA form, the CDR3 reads TGTGCCAGCAGTGAGGACAGGGTCGAGTTCGGCGAAAAACTGTTTTTT.